The 12 T cell receptor beta chains below were found in one sample sequenced in a study of shared clonotypes between healthy human individuals. Selected positively for CCR7 and CD45RO-negative, naive CD8 cells excluded terminally differentiated effector memory CD45RA+ cells. Measured with immunoSEQ multiplex PCR; TCRdb has only the in-frame clones, and not every one. The top ten hold roughly 1.1% of the sample, which has around 2,000,000 clones, around 96% seen once. Sequencing was performed on naive CD8+ T cells sorted from blood. These receptors all stem from a man between 18 and 35 years old in good health.

This clone has only a few counts. Other DNA sequences in the sample encode the same CDR3. The V call is TRBV27, the J call TRBJ2-7, with D possibly matching TRBD2 (6 bases). Germline V gene sequence: CDR1 MNHEY, CDR2 SMNVEV (reference sequence). CDR3 length: 13 amino acids. V was pared by 3 bases and J by 1 base, with 7 bases between. DNA for the CDR3: TGTGCCAGCAGTTTTGCGGGGTCCTACGAGCAGTACTTC. Protein: CASSFAGSYEQYF.

This chain joins TRBV18 and TRBJ2-7, with 8 bases that match TRBD1. The germline gives CDR1 KGHSH, CDR2 LQKENI. V shed 6 bases, J shed 3 bases, and the junction held 10 bases outside the gene matches. This CDR3 has 15 residues. The CDR3 DNA is TGTGCCAGCTCCAACCTAGACAGGGGAAGCTACGAGCAGTACTTC. Translated, it gives CASSNLDRGSYEQYF.

The V and J genes are TRBV2 and TRBJ2-3, with TRBD2 as a possible D gene (6 bases). CDR3 length equals 17 residues. Germline V gives CDR1 SNHLY, CDR2 FYNNEI. V was shortened by 0 bases and J by 5 bases, with 18 bases between the two germline ends. The CDR3 sequence is CASSEARSGGAGDTQYF. The CDR3 DNA reads as TGTGCCAGCAGTGAAGCGCGGAGCGGCGGGGCGGGAGATACGCAGTATTTT.

The gene calls are TRBV11-2 and TRBJ2-3; tentatively, D is TRBD1 (5 bases). The germline V gene encodes CDR1 SGHAT and CDR2 FQNNGV. The CDR3 runs to 16 residues. Trimming cost V 4 bases and J 2 bases, with 16 bases left between them. CDR3 sequence (DNA): TGTGCCAGCAGCTGGCCTAAGACAGAAAACACAGATACGCAGTATTTT. Amino acid sequence: CASSWPKTENTDTQYF.

The J gene is TRBJ2-3, the V gene TRBV4-3, with D perhaps TRBD2 (7 bases). CDR3 length: 13 amino acids. CDR1 and CDR2 (germline): LGHNA, YSLEER. Trimming cost V 6 bases and J 8 bases, with 15 bases left between them. CDR3 protein: CASRSRGGITQYF. In nucleotides, the CDR3 is TGCGCCAGCAGATCAAGGGGGGGGATTACGCAGTATTTT.

Worth noting for this clone: Different DNA sequences within this sample yield the same CDR3. V gene TRBV6-6 combines with J gene TRBJ2-7; no clear D gene. V lost 2 bases, J lost 0 bases, and 8 bases lay in between. Germline CDR1 reads MNHNY; CDR2 reads SVGAGI (reference sequence). There are 14 residues in the CDR3. CDR3: CASSYGGDSYEQYF. The CDR3 nucleotides are TGTGCCAGCAGTTACGGCGGAGACTCCTACGAGCAGTACTTC.

This clone was detected only once. Other DNA sequences of this sample code for an identical CDR3. The chain is built from TRBV28 and TRBJ2-5; D is perhaps TRBD1 (6 bases). Germline CDR1 MDHEN, CDR2 SYDVKM. V gave up 6 bases and J gave up 2 bases, with 10 bases separating them. The CDR3 spans 13 residues. The chain's CDR3 is CASSPGQQETQYF. CDR3 DNA: TGTGCCAGCAGCCCAGGACAGCAAGAGACCCAGTACTTC.

As concerns this clone: Other DNA sequences of this sample code for an identical CDR3. The J gene is TRBJ2-7, the V gene TRBV9, with no clear D. Germline-derived CDR1 and CDR2 are SGDLS and YYNGEE. Trimming took 1 base from V and 1 from J, leaving 6 bases between them. The CDR3 is 13 residues long. Here the CDR3 reads CASSVTDSYEQYF. The CDR3 DNA sequence: TGTGCCAGCAGCGTAACAGATTCCTACGAGCAGTACTTC.

This clone was counted a single time. The chain joins TRBV6-1 to TRBJ2-5; D unclear. V was pared by 1 base and J by 5 bases, with 14 bases between. Germline CDR1 is MNHNS and CDR2 is SASEGT. CDR3 length equals 15 residues. The CDR3 region is CASSEGAVLWETQYF. CDR3 DNA sequence: TGTGCCAGCAGTGAAGGGGCAGTCCTGTGGGAGACCCAGTACTTC.

The J gene is TRBJ2-1, the V gene TRBV29-1; TRBD2 agrees at 8 bases. CDR1 is SQVTM and CDR2 is ANQGSEA in the germline V gene. Losses at the gene ends were 7 bases for V and 7 bases for J; bases not matched to a gene: 15. This CDR3 region has 15 residues. The CDR3 spells CSAKKLADNGNEQFF. The CDR3 nucleotides are TGCAGCGCCAAGAAACTAGCGGATAATGGGAATGAGCAGTTCTTC.

The chain has TRBV11-2 and TRBJ2-1; D is undetermined. The V gene lost 0 bases and the J gene lost 0 bases, with 12 bases spanning the gap. Germline V lookup: CDR1 SGHAT, CDR2 FQNNGV. There are 17 residues in the CDR3. CDR3 sequence: CASSLDSVQSSYNEQFF. Written as DNA, the CDR3 is TGTGCCAGCAGCTTAGACTCAGTGCAGAGCTCCTACAATGAGCAGTTCTTC.

This clone was seen only once. The chain couples TRBV7-9 to TRBJ2-3; 7 positions match TRBD2. This CDR3 spans 15 amino acids. Germline-derived CDR1 and CDR2 are SEHNR and FQNEAQ (reference sequence). V gave up 5 bases and J gave up 5 bases; unmatched junction bases: 10. The CDR3 nucleotides read TGTGCCAGCAGCCCATTGCGGGAGTATATAGATACGCAGTATTTT. Translated, it gives CASSPLREYIDTQYF.